A selection of T cell receptor beta chains follows, all from one sample in a study of blood T cells in healthy people across ages. Via MiXCR, TCRdb re-called the 5' RACE reads, giving one row per CDR3 protein. Found here are about 290,000 distinct CDR3 sequences, 25% to 30% of them singletons; the top ten hold roughly 30%. The sample taken for sequencing was blood. The receptors come from a woman aged 70 to 79 in good health. The CDR3 runs from the conserved cysteine through the conserved F or W. The order of the fields is J gene, clone size, D gene, V gene, CDR3 protein, CDR3 DNA. The D gene is left open where the match is weak. A clone size is listed for some rows: how often the clone was seen (once, few, many), or a class if it is expanded.

TRBJ2-6 few . TRBV5-1 CASSFGHPGANVLTF TGCGCCAGCAGCTTCGGGCATCCGGGGGCCAACGTCCTGACTTTC
TRBJ2-7 few . TRBV6-1 CATLGWGAYEQYF TGTGCCACTCTTGGTTGGGGTGCCTACGAGCAGTACTTC
TRBJ2-1 . . TRBV6-4 CASSVSMYNEQFF TGTGCCAGCAGTGTATCCATGTACAATGAGCAGTTCTTC
TRBJ2-1 once . TRBV20-1 CSATGPGYNGQFF TGCAGTGCTACAGGTCCGGGGTACAATGGGCAGTTCTTC
TRBJ1-3 . . TRBV5-1 CASSGDISGNTIYF TGCGCCAGCAGCGGAGACATCTCTGGAAACACCATATATTTT
TRBJ2-3 few . TRBV27 CASTQGGITDTQYF TGTGCCAGCACGCAGGGGGGGATCACAGATACGCAGTATTTT
TRBJ2-5 . . TRBV7-2 CASSLDLETQYF TGTGCCAGCAGCTTAGATTTAGAGACCCAGTACTTC
TRBJ2-4 . TRBD1 TRBV24-1 CATSDPNRGDIQYF TGTGCCACCAGTGACCCAAACAGGGGAGACATTCAGTACTTC
TRBJ2-1 . TRBD2 TRBV6-1 CASSEFERERGEQFF TGTGCCAGCAGTGAGTTTGAGCGGGAAAGGGGCGAGCAGTTCTTC
TRBJ2-7 . TRBD2 TRBV20-1 CSARSLAGGYEQYF TGCAGTGCTAGAAGCCTAGCGGGAGGCTACGAGCAGTACTTC
TRBJ1-1 many . TRBV6-5 CASSYRGGGTEAFF TGTGCCAGCAGTTACCGCGGGGGAGGGACTGAAGCTTTCTTT
TRBJ2-1 . TRBD2 TRBV20-1 CNASGSEQFF TGCAATGCTAGCGGTAGCGAGCAGTTCTTC
TRBJ2-7 few . TRBV29-1 CSGYLGSGYEQYF TGCAGTGGCTATTTGGGGTCCGGCTACGAGCAGTACTTC
TRBJ2-1 . TRBD1 TRBV5-1 CASSRTGFDEQFF TGCGCCAGCAGCAGGACAGGGTTCGATGAGCAGTTCTTC
TRBJ2-5 few TRBD2 TRBV4-1 CASSLTSGSWETQYF TGCGCCAGCAGCCTCACTAGCGGGAGTTGGGAGACCCAGTACTTC
TRBJ2-7 few . TRBV9 CASSVASGSQPGEQYF TGTGCCAGCAGCGTAGCGAGTGGGAGTCAACCGGGAGAGCAGTACTTC
TRBJ2-1 few . TRBV2 CASSKSQFGEQFF TGTGCCAGCTCAAAGTCTCAATTTGGTGAGCAGTTCTTC
TRBJ2-7 . TRBD1 TRBV20-1 CSAPDPGTGTSGEQYF TGCAGTGCTCCCGACCCCGGGACAGGGACCTCGGGGGAGCAGTACTTC
TRBJ2-7 few . TRBV28 CASSSVRDEQYF TGTGCCAGCAGTTCCGTTAGGGACGAGCAGTACTTC
TRBJ2-1 few . TRBV7-3 CASSYEIAGEQFF TGTGCCAGCAGCTATGAGATAGCCGGAGAGCAGTTCTTC
TRBJ2-1 . TRBD1 TRBV4-3 CASSHGRQGDYNEQFF TGCGCCAGCAGCCATGGAAGACAGGGGGATTACAATGAGCAGTTCTTC
TRBJ1-6 . TRBD1 TRBV20-1 CSASTTGSSYNSPLHF TGCAGTGCTAGTACGACAGGGAGCTCCTATAATTCACCCCTCCACTTT
TRBJ1-2 . . TRBV18 CASSPDAYGYTF TGTGCCAGCTCACCGGACGCCTATGGCTACACCTTC
TRBJ1-6 . . TRBV12-3/TRBV12-4 CASRLQNSPLHF TGTGCCAGCAGACTACAGAATTCACCCCTCCACTTT
TRBJ1-1 . TRBD1 TRBV5-1 CASSPGQGMNTEAFF TGCGCCAGCAGCCCGGGACAGGGAATGAACACTGAAGCTTTCTTT
TRBJ1-1 . . TRBV9 CAGSALGQNTEAFF TGTGCCGGCAGCGCCCTAGGGCAGAACACTGAAGCTTTCTTT
TRBJ1-1 few TRBD1 TRBV25-1 CASSGQGQRNTEAFF TGTGCCAGCAGTGGACAGGGGCAGAGGAACACTGAAGCTTTCTTT
TRBJ2-6 . . TRBV28 CASRDPRAGANVLTF TGTGCCAGCAGGGATCCCAGGGCTGGGGCCAACGTCCTGACTTTC